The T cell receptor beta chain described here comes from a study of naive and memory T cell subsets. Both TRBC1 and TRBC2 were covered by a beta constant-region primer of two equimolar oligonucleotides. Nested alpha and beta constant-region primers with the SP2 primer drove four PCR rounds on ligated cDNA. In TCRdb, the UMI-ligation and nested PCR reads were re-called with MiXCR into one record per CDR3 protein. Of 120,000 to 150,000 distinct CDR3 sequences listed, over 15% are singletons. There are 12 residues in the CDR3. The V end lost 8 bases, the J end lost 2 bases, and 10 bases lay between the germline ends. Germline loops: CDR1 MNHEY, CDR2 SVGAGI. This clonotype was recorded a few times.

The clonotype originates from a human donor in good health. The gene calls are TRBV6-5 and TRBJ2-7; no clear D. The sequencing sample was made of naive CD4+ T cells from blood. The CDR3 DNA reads TGTGCCAGCTCCACGCGGCCCTACGAGCAGTACTTC. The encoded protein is CASSTRPYEQYF.